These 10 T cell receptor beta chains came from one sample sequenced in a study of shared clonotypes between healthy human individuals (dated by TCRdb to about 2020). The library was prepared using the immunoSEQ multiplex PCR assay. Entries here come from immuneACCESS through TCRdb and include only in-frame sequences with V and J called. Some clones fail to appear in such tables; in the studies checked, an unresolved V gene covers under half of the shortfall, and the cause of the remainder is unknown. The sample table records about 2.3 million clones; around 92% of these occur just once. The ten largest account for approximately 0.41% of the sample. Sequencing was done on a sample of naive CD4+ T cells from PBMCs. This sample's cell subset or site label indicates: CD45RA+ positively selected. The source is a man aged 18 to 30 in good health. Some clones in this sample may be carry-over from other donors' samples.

CDR3 DNA: TGTGCCAGCAGACGAGGAATGGGAACAGATACGCAGTATTTT. Encoded protein: CASRRGMGTDTQYF. The chain has TRBV6-5 and TRBJ2-3; D unclear. Germline lookup yields CDR1 MNHEY and CDR2 SVGAGI. V lost 6 bases and J 3 bases, leaving 13 bases between the germline ends. The CDR3 has 14 residues.

DNA of the CDR3: TGTGCCAGCAGTGAAGCCGGGGGACTCACTGAAGCTTTCTTT. This sequence encodes CASSEAGGLTEAFF. This chain joins TRBV6-1 and TRBJ1-1; a possible D gene is TRBD1 (5 bases). Germline CDR1 and CDR2: MNHNS and SASEGT. The CDR3 contains 14 residues. Trimming left V 0 bases short and J 4 bases short, with 9 bases between.

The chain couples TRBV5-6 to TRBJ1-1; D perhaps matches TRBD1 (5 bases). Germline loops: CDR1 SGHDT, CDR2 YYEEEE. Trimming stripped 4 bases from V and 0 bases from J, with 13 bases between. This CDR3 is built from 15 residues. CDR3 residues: CASSPTVNMNTEAFF. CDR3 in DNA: TGTGCCAGCAGCCCGACAGTTAACATGAACACTGAAGCTTTCTTT.

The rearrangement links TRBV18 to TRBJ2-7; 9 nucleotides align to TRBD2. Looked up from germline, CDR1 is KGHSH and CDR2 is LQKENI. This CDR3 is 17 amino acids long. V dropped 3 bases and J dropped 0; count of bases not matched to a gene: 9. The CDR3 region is CASSPGIGAGGSYEQYF. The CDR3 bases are TGTGCCAGCTCACCCGGTATCGGAGCGGGGGGCTCCTACGAGCAGTACTTC.

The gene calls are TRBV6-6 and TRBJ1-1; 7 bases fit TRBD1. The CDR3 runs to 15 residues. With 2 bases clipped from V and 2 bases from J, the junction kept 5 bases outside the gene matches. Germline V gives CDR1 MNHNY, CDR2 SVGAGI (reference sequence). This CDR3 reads CASSYAGQINTEAFF. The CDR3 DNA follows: TGTGCCAGCAGTTACGCGGGACAGATCAACACTGAAGCTTTCTTT.

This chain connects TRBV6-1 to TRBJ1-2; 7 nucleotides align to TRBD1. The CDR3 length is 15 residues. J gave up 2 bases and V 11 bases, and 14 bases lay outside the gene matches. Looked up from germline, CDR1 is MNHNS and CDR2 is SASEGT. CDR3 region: CAGYRDSQFNYGYTF. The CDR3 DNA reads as TGTGCCGGCTACCGGGACAGCCAGTTCAACTATGGCTACACCTTC.

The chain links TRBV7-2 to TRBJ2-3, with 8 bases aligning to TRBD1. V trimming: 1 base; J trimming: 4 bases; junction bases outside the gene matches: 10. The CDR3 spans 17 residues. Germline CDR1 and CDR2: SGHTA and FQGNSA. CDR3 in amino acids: CASSLVGQGAYADTQYF. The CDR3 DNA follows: TGTGCCAGCAGCTTAGTAGGTCAGGGGGCTTATGCAGATACGCAGTATTTT.

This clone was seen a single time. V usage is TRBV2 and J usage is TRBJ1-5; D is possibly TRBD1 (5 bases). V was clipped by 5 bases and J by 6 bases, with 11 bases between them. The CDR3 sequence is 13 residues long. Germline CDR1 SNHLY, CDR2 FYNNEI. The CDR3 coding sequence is TGTGCCAGCAGTTCAGGGTTAGGTCAGCCCCAGCATTTT. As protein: CASSSGLGQPQHF. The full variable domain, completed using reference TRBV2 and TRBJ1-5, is EPEVTQTPSHQVTQMGQEVILRCVPISNHLYFYWYRQILGQKVEFLVSFYNNEISEKSEIFDDQFSVERPDGSNFTLKIRSTKLEDSAMYFCASSSGLGQPQHFGDGTRLSIL.

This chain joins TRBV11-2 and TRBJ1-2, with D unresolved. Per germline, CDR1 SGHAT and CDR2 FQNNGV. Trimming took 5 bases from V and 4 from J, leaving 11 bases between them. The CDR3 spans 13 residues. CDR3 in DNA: TGTGCCAGCAGCCCCCCTAGGCGCTATGGCTACACCTTC. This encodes CASSPPRRYGYTF.

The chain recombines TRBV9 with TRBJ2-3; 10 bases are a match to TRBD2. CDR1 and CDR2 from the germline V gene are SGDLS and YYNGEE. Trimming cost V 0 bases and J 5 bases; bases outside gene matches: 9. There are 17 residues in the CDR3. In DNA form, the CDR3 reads TGTGCCAGCAGCGTAGTGGGTCTAGCGGGAGACCTAGATACGCAGTATTTT. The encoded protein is CASSVVGLAGDLDTQYF.